This T cell receptor (beta chain) originates from a study of cytomegalovirus exposure and HLA in healthy donors. Study-wide points: When the data were analyzed later, several of the most significant clusters appeared to be linked to common viral pathogens. Rare TCR sequences predominated, though certain public TCRs were found in many donors.

The CDR3 length is 19 residues. The V gene lost 5 bases and the J gene lost 1 base, with 25 bases spanning the gap. The germline V gene encodes CDR1 SEHNR and CDR2 FQNEAQ (reference sequence). PCR employed 60 Vbeta and 13 Jbeta primers. The protocol was immunoSEQ multiplex PCR, while the TCRdb copy is restricted to in-frame clones and leaves out a portion. Of about 140,000 clones in the sample, around 81% are singletons; the top ten hold 2.5% to 3.5%. With regard to this clone: Its antigen is undetermined.

The sequencing sample was made of PBMCs. The chain links TRBV7-9 to TRBJ2-3; perhaps TRBD1 as D (7 bases). The clonotype originates from a male donor in good health and CMV-seronegative. CDR3 DNA sequence: TGTGCCAGCAGCCCGGATCGCCCTTTTACAGGGGAGGGCACAGATACGCAGTATTTT. Amino acids: CASSPDRPFTGEGTDTQYF.